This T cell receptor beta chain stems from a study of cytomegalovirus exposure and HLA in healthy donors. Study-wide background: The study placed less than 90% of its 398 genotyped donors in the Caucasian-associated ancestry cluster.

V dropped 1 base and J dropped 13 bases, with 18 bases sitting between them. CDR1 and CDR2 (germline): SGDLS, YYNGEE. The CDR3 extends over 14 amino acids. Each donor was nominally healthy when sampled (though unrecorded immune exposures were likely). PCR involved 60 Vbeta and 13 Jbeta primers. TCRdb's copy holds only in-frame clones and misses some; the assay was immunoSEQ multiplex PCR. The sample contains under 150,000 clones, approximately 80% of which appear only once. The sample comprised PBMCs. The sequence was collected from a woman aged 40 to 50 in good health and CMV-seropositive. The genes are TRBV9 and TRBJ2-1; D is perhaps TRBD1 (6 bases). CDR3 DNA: TGTGCCAGCAGCGTATCAGGGGACCAAGAGACCCAGTTCTTC. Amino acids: CASSVSGDQETQFF. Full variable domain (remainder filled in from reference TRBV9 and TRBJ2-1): DSGVTQTPKHLITATGQRVTLRCSPRSGDLSVYWYQQSLDQGLQFLIQYYNGEERAKGNILERFSAQQFPDLHSELNLSSLELGDSALYFCASSVSGDQETQFFGPGTRLTVL.